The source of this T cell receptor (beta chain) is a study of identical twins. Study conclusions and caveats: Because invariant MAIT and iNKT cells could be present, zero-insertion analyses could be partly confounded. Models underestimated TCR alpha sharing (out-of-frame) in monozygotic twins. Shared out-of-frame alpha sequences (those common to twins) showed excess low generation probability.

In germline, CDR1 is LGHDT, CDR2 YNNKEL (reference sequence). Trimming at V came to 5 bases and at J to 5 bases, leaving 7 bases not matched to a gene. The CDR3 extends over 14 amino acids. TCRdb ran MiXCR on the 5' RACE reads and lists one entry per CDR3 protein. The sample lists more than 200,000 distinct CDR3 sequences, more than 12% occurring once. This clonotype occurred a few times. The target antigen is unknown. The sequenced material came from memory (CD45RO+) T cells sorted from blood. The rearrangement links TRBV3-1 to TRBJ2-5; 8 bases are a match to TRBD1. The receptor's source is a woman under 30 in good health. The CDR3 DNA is TGTGCCAGCAGCGGAACAGGGGGTTCTGAGACCCAGTACTTC. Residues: CASSGTGGSETQYF.